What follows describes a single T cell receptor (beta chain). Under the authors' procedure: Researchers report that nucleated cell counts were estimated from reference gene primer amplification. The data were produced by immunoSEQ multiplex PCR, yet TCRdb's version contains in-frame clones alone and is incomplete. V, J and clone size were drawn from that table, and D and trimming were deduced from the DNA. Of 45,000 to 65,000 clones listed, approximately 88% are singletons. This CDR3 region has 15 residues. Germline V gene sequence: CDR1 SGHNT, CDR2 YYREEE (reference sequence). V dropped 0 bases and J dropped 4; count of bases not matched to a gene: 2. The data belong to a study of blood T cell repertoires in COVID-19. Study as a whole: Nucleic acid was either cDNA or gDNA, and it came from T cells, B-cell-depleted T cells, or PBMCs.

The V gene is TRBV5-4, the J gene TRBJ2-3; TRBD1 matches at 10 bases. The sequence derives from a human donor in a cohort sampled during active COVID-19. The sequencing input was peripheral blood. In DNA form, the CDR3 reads TGTGCCAGCAGCTTGGCCGGGACAGGGGCAGATACGCAGTATTTT. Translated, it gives CASSLAGTGADTQYF.